This T cell receptor (beta chain) was sequenced in a study of T cells in Graves' hyperthyroidism and ophthalmopathy. This clonotype has a count of ten or more. Amplification of TCR beta CDR3 regions was performed using RNA transcripts as template. Using the HTBI primer set, a first-round RT-PCR was run on the TCR CDR3. TCRdb passed the multiplex PCR reads through MiXCR, listing each CDR3 protein once. Counted here are 250,000 or so distinct CDR3 sequences, about 15% occurring once; the ten biggest clones make up 30%. J gave up 2 bases and V 5 bases, and 6 bases lay outside the gene matches. Germline loops: CDR1 LGHDT, CDR2 YNNKEL (reference sequence). CDR3 length equals 16 residues.

This sequence originates from a woman aged 45-65 years with Graves' hyperthyroidism that later progressed to Graves' ophthalmopathy. Input material: blood. The chain has TRBV3-1 and TRBJ2-3, with TRBD2 matching 11 bases. CDR3 region: CASSSPTSGTTDTQYF. The CDR3 DNA sequence: TGTGCCAGCAGCTCCCCGACTAGCGGGACCACAGATACGCAGTATTTT.